The sequence of this TCR beta chain was determined in a study of PD-L1 blockade in urothelial cancer. Turning to the study itself: Most patients, about 85% of the roughly 30, were males with bladder-origin cancer. Blood analysis was done at 3 weeks (second dose) and 6 weeks after treatment began.

Findings of the study overall: Tumor-linked clones in blood grew more by 3 weeks in durable-benefit patients.

On this clone: What it binds is not known.

In germline, CDR1 is MNHNY, CDR2 SVGAGI (reference sequence). V shed 8 bases and J shed 6 bases, with 14 bases lying between them. This CDR3 contains 13 residues. The method was immunoSEQ multiplex PCR; TCRdb's version includes in-frame clones alone and lacks a portion of them. The table shows some 84,000 clones, with 82% occurring only once. This specimen consisted of PBMCs, obtained around atezolizumab (anti-PD-L1) treatment. This receptor was identified in a man in his 70s with urothelial cancer. The gene calls are TRBV6-6 and TRBJ2-1; weak D call: TRBD2 (6 bases). The CDR3 sequence is CASALVGGNEQFF. As DNA, the CDR3 is TGTGCCAGCGCTCTCGTGGGAGGCAATGAGCAGTTCTTC.